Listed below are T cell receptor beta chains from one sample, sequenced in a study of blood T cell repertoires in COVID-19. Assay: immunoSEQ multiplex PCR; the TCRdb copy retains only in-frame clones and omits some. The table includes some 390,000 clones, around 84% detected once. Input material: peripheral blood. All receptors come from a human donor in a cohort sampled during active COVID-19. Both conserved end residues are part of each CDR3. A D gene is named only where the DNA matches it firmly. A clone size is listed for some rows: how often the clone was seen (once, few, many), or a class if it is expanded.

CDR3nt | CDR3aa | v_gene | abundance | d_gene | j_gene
TGTGCCAGCAGGGACAGGGTAAACGGAGAGACCCAGTACTTC | CASRDRVNGETQYF | TRBV2 | - | TRBD1 | TRBJ2-5
TGTGCCAGCAGCTTATCAGGATCCCCCTACAATGAGCAGTTCTTC | CASSLSGSPYNEQFF | TRBV11-2 | - | - | TRBJ2-1
TGCGCCAGCAGCCCGGGACTAGACACCGGGGAGCTGTTTTTT | CASSPGLDTGELFF | TRBV5-1 | - | TRBD2 | TRBJ2-2
TGTGCCAGCAGCTTAGCCGGGGAGATCTATGGCTACACCTTC | CASSLAGEIYGYTF | TRBV7-2 | - | - | TRBJ1-2
TGTGCCAGCAGCTTGGGACTAGCGGACCGGGCTGGGCAGTACTTC | CASSLGLADRAGQYF | TRBV5-4 | - | TRBD2 | TRBJ2-7
TGTGCCAGCAGTTCGACAGGGGGCGCGGACACCGGGGAGCTGTTTTTT | CASSSTGGADTGELFF | TRBV6-5 | - | TRBD1 | TRBJ2-2
TGTGCCAGCAGCCCCTTGCCCTCCACAGGGACCCTCAATGAGCAGTTCTTC | CASSPLPSTGTLNEQFF | TRBV7-9 | - | - | TRBJ2-1
TGTGCCAGCAGCCGACCGCCGGAGAATTATGGCTACACCTTC | CASSRPPENYGYTF | TRBV28 | - | - | TRBJ1-2
TGCGCCAGCAGCCTTCTGGGCGGGCAAGAGACCCAGTACTTC | CASSLLGGQETQYF | TRBV5-1 | - | - | TRBJ2-5
TGTGCCAGCAGTGAAGGGGGGGGGCAGATCGGGGAGCTGTTTTTT | CASSEGGGQIGELFF | TRBV6-1 | - | - | TRBJ2-2
TGTGCCAGCAGCTTAGAGCGAGGTCCGGTTTTCTTCCACTCTGGAAACACCATATATTTT | CASSLERGPVFFHSGNTIYF | TRBV11-3 | - | - | TRBJ1-3
TGTGCCAGCAGCTTTAAGGTGTCAGGGGACGGCTACACCTTC | CASSFKVSGDGYTF | TRBV5-4 | - | - | TRBJ1-2
TGTGCCAGCTGGCCGGGACTCCCTGCCCAGAAGCAGTTCTTC | CASWPGLPAQKQFF | TRBV6-5 | - | - | TRBJ2-1
TGTGCCAGCCAGACCCGGGAGGGGGCTTACAATGAGCAGTTCTTC | CASQTREGAYNEQFF | TRBV5-6 | once | - | TRBJ2-1
TGTGCCAGCAGTTCGACTAGCGGGGGGTCCCTGACCCAGTACTTC | CASSSTSGGSLTQYF | TRBV7-2 | once | TRBD2 | TRBJ2-5
TGTGCCAGCTCACCCATTGAGAGGGGGGAGACCCAGTACTTC | CASSPIERGETQYF | TRBV18 | - | - | TRBJ2-5
TGTGCCAGCAGCCCTAGACCATATGACTACGAGCAGTACTTC | CASSPRPYDYEQYF | TRBV21-1 | - | - | TRBJ2-7
TGTGCCAGCAGCGACTCGAAGGAGACCCAGTACTTC | CASSDSKETQYF | TRBV7-9 | once | - | TRBJ2-5
TGTGCCAGCAGTGGCCTAGCGTTTTACAATGAGCAGTTCTTC | CASSGLAFYNEQFF | TRBV2 | few | - | TRBJ2-1
TGCGCCAGCAGCAGATTTAGCGGGGGCCGGGAGACCCAGTACTTC | CASSRFSGGRETQYF | TRBV5-1 | - | TRBD2 | TRBJ2-5
TGTGCCAGTAGTGAGGGGACAGGGGGTTGGTCTAATTCACCCCTCCACTTT | CASSEGTGGWSNSPLHF | TRBV19 | few | TRBD1 | TRBJ1-6
TGTGCCAGCAGCTTAGGGCGACTAGCGGGAGAGCAGTTCTTC | CASSLGRLAGEQFF | TRBV11-2 | - | TRBD2 | TRBJ2-1
TGCGCCAGCAGCTTGGCACAGGCGGGGACTGAAGCTTTCTTT | CASSLAQAGTEAFF | TRBV5-1 | few | - | TRBJ1-1
TGTGCCAGCTCGAAGCCGACAAGCAATCAGCCCCAGCATTTT | CASSKPTSNQPQHF | TRBV21-1 | - | - | TRBJ1-5
TGTGCCAGCAGCACCCTAGAGTCTGGGGCCAACGTCCTGACTTTC | CASSTLESGANVLTF | TRBV5-4 | - | - | TRBJ2-6
TGCGCCAGCAGCGTTACCGGGGACACAGATACGCAGTATTTT | CASSVTGDTDTQYF | TRBV5-1 | - | - | TRBJ2-3
TGTGCCAGCAGCCCCGGGACTAGCGGGAGAATAGATACGCAGTATTTT | CASSPGTSGRIDTQYF | TRBV11-3 | - | TRBD2 | TRBJ2-3
TGTGCCTCGCACTCGGCATCAGCGGGGGGTAGTGATACGCAGTATTTT | CASHSASAGGSDTQYF | TRBV27 | - | TRBD2 | TRBJ2-3
TGCGCCAGCAGTGAAAGCGAGTCAGCTTCCGAGCAGTACTTC | CASSESESASEQYF | TRBV10-2 | - | - | TRBJ2-7
TGTGCCAGCAGCGTAGCTACGTCTGGGCCAGTGTTTTTT | CASSVATSGPVFF | TRBV9 | - | - | TRBJ1-4
TGTGCATTCTTGGGAGCAGGGGCTGGGGGCTACACCTTC | CAFLGAGAGGYTF | TRBV10-3 | - | - | TRBJ1-2
TGTGCCAGCAGCGTACGCTCTAGCGGGAGCTCCTACAATGAGCAGTTCTTC | CASSVRSSGSSYNEQFF | TRBV9 | - | TRBD2 | TRBJ2-1
TGTGCCAGCAGCCACGGGGGGCAGGGGACCCAGTACTTC | CASSHGGQGTQYF | TRBV9 | - | - | TRBJ2-5
TGTGCCACCAGTGATCCGACAGGGCCCGGCTACACCTTC | CATSDPTGPGYTF | TRBV24-1 | - | TRBD1 | TRBJ1-2
TGTGCCAGCACCCCCCTTCGACTAGCGGGGCCCACAGATACGCAGTATTTT | CASTPLRLAGPTDTQYF | TRBV27 | - | TRBD2 | TRBJ2-3
TGTGCCAGCGGGCGTCCAGGGGGGTCAGGGTATGGCTACACCTTC | CASGRPGGSGYGYTF | TRBV6-5 | - | TRBD1 | TRBJ1-2
TGCGCCAGCAGCTTGGTTCTAGATACTCGGGTCCACGAGCAGTACTTC | CASSLVLDTRVHEQYF | TRBV5-1 | once | - | TRBJ2-7
TGTGCCAGCAGCCCGGGACAGGGGATTGACACTGAAGCTTTCTTT | CASSPGQGIDTEAFF | TRBV6-5 | once | TRBD1 | TRBJ1-1
TGTGCCAGCAGCCGGACAGCGACCTCGAAAGAAGCTTTCTTT | CASSRTATSKEAFF | TRBV11-2 | - | - | TRBJ1-1
TGTGCCAGCAGCCCGACTCGCCGGGATTCACCCCTCCACTTT | CASSPTRRDSPLHF | TRBV6-4 | - | - | TRBJ1-6
TGTGCCAGCAGCCAGACAGGGGTGGGGGGCAATGAGCAGTTCTTC | CASSQTGVGGNEQFF | TRBV3-1/TRBV3-2 | - | TRBD1 | TRBJ2-1
TGTGCCAGTAGTATTTATCGGGGGGGGCGGACAGATACGCAGTATTTT | CASSIYRGGRTDTQYF | TRBV19 | - | TRBD2 | TRBJ2-3
TGTGCCAGCAGCCTTACTGGGGGACAGGGGGAAAAACTGTTTTTT | CASSLTGGQGEKLFF | TRBV3-1/TRBV3-2 | - | TRBD1 | TRBJ1-4
TGTGCCAGCAGTCGGGGACTAGCGGGAGTGTTCGAGCAGTACTTC | CASSRGLAGVFEQYF | TRBV28 | - | TRBD2 | TRBJ2-7
TGTGCCAGTAGTGCATATACAGGGGTTGCTGAAGCTTTCTTT | CASSAYTGVAEAFF | TRBV19 | - | TRBD1 | TRBJ1-1
TGTGCCAGCAGCTTACAGGGGACTGAAGCTTTCTTT | CASSLQGTEAFF | TRBV5-6 | - | TRBD1 | TRBJ1-1